The TCR beta chain under discussion was sequenced for a study of blood T cell repertoires in COVID-19. Study context: Spain, Italy and the United States supplied samples that represented acute and convalescent COVID-19. In each case, the material was cDNA or gDNA derived from T cells, B-cell-depleted T cells, or PBMCs.

Some clones are missing from TCRdb's copy, which holds only in-frame ones; the method was immunoSEQ multiplex PCR. This sample has about 130,000 clones, with 86% found just once. Everyone who took part was roughly 18 to 89 years old, and they came from about two dozen US areas. In assigning cohorts, the study relied on participant-reported clinical history. Germline CDR1 and CDR2: MGHRA and YSYEKL. CDR3 length: 15 residues. Between the trimmed V and J ends, which lost 0 bases and 2 bases, there was a span of 11 bases. The sequence derives from a man between 50 and 59 years old who had recovered from COVID-19. What was sequenced was PBMCs or T cells enriched from blood (not recorded which). V gene TRBV4-1 combines with J gene TRBJ2-7; no clear D. This CDR3 reads CASSQDNVGPYEQYF. The CDR3 bases are TGCGCCAGCAGCCAAGACAACGTGGGCCCCTACGAGCAGTACTTC.